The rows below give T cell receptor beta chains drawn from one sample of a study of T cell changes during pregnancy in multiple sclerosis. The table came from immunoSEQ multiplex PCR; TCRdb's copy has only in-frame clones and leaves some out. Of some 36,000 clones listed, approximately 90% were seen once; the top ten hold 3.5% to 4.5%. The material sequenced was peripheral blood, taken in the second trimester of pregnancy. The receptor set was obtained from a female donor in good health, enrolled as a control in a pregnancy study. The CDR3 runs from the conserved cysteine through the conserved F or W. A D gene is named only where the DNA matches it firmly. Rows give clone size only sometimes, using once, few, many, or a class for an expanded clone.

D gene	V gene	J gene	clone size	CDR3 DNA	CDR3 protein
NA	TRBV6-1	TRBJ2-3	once	TGTGCCAGCAGTGTACAGGGATCCACAGATACGCAGTATTTT	CASSVQGSTDTQYF
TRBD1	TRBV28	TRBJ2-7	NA	TGTGCCAGTCACCGACAGGGGTACTCCTACGAGCAGTACTTC	CASHRQGYSYEQYF
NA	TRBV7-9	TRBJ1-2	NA	TGTGCCAGCAAGGGACCAGGGGCAGTCTCTGATGGCTACACCTTC	CASKGPGAVSDGYTF
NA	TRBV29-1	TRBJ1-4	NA	TGCAGCGTCCGCTTCGCGGAAAAACTGTTTTTT	CSVRFAEKLFF
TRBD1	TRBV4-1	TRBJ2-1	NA	TGCGCCAGCAGCCAAGTTGGTCAGGGGGCTTGGAATGAGCAGTTCTTC	CASSQVGQGAWNEQFF
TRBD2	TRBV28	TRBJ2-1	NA	TGTGCCAGCAGTTTATTAGCGGGCACGTACAATGAGCAGTTCTTC	CASSLLAGTYNEQFF
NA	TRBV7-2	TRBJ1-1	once	TGTGCCAGCAGCCCCCCGGGGAGGGAAGCTTTCTTT	CASSPPGREAFF
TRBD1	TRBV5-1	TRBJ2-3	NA	TGCGCCAGCAGCTACGACAGGGCCACAGATACGCAGTATTTT	CASSYDRATDTQYF
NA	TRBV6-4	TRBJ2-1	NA	TGTGCCAGCAGTGACAACGGAGGGGACTACAATGAGCAGTTCTTC	CASSDNGGDYNEQFF
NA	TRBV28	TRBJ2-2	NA	TGTGCCAGCAAGCCTCAGAACACCGGGGAGCTGTTTTTT	CASKPQNTGELFF
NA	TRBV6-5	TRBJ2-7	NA	TGTGCCAGCAGTCCAGGACAGTTTTACGAGCAGTACTTC	CASSPGQFYEQYF
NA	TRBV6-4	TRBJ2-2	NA	TGTGCCAGCAGCCCCCTAGCCTCCGGGGAGCTGTTTTTT	CASSPLASGELFF
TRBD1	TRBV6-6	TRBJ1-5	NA	TGTGCCAGCAACTGGGACAGGGCTAGCAATCAGCCCCAGCATTTT	CASNWDRASNQPQHF
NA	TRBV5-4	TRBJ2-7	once	TGTGCCAGCAGCTTAGGGGCCTACGAGCAGTACTTC	CASSLGAYEQYF
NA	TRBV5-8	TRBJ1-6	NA	TGTGCCAGCACCTCTGTTCGGGAAGGGTTCTATAATTCACCCCTCCACTTT	CASTSVREGFYNSPLHF
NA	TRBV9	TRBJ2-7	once	TGTGCCAGCAGCGTAACCGACAGATCCCCCTACGAGCAGTACTTC	CASSVTDRSPYEQYF
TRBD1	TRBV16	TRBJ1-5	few	TGTGCCAGCAGCCAGAGTACCGGGACAGGGGGTCAGCCCCAGCATTTT	CASSQSTGTGGQPQHF
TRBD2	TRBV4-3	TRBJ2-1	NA	TGCGCCAGCAGCCAAGATAAACTAGCGGGGGGCCGCCTTAACAATGAGCAGTTCTTC	CASSQDKLAGGRLNNEQFF
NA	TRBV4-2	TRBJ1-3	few	TGTGCCAGCAGCCAAGGGACAGACTCTGGAAACACCATATATTTT	CASSQGTDSGNTIYF
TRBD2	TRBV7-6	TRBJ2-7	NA	TGTGCCGGCAGCTCACCGGGGGGTTACGAGCAGTACTTC	CAGSSPGGYEQYF
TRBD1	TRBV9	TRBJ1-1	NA	TGTGCCAGCAGCAAACAGACAGGGGGCGGGACTGAAGCTTTCTTT	CASSKQTGGGTEAFF
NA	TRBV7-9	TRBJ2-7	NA	TGTGCCAGCAGCTTATCTGGGACTCAGAACTACGAGCAGTACTTC	CASSLSGTQNYEQYF
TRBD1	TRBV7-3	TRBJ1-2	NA	TGTGCCAGCAGCCTGGTGACAGGGTATGGCTACACCTTC	CASSLVTGYGYTF
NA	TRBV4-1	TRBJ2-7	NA	TGCGCCAGCAGCCAAGATCCAGGGGCCCGAGGTCACGAGCAGTACTTC	CASSQDPGARGHEQYF
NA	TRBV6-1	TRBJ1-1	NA	TGTGCCAGCAGTGAAGCGCATGAGGGCCCCACTGAAGCTTTCTTT	CASSEAHEGPTEAFF
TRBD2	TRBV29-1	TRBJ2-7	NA	TGCAGCGTTGAAGATCCGGGCAGGGAGGGATACGAGCAGTACTTC	CSVEDPGREGYEQYF
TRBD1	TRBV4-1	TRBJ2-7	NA	TGCGCCAGCAGCCCCTGGACAGGCACAGACAACGAGCAGTACTTC	CASSPWTGTDNEQYF
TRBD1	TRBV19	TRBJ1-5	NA	TGTGCCAGTAGTATATCAGGGGGCGGTCAGCCCCAGCATTTT	CASSISGGGQPQHF
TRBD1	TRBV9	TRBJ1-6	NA	TGTGCCAGCGGGGGACAGTCCAATTCACCCCTCCACTTT	CASGGQSNSPLHF
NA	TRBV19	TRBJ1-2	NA	TGTGCCAGTAGTATGGACACTAACTATGGCTACACCTTC	CASSMDTNYGYTF
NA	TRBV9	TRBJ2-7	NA	TGTGCCAGCAGCCCAGGCCGATACGAGCAGTACTTC	CASSPGRYEQYF
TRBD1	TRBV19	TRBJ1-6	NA	TGTGCCAGTAGTAGAGAGGAGGGGGCGTATAATTCACCCCTCCACTTT	CASSREEGAYNSPLHF
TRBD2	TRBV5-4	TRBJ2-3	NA	TGTGCCAGCAGCTTAGGCGGGAGGGTCTCAGATACGCAGTATTTT	CASSLGGRVSDTQYF
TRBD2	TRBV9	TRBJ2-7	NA	TGTGCCAGCAGCCCCCGGGGGGGCGAGCAGTACTTC	CASSPRGGEQYF
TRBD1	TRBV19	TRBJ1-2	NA	TGTGCCAGTAGTCCCGGACAGGGTGACTATGGCTACACCTTC	CASSPGQGDYGYTF
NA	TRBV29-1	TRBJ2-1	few	TGCAGCGTTGTACCCCCGGGGGGCCGTAGTAATGAGCAGTTCTTC	CSVVPPGGRSNEQFF
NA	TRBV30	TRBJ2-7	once	TGTGCCTGGAGTCCCCCGGAGGTTGCTAATGACGAGCAGTACTTC	CAWSPPEVANDEQYF
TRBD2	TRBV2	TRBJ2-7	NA	TGTGCCAGCACGAACGGGGGGACGGGAGGCGACGAGCAGTACTTC	CASTNGGTGGDEQYF
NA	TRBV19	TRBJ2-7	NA	TGTGCCAGTAGTTTTCGTCCGGAGGACAGCTACGAGCAGTACTTC	CASSFRPEDSYEQYF
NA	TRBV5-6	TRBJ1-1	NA	TGTGCCAGCAGCTTGGGGGGGGAGGGGACTGAAGCTTTCTTT	CASSLGGEGTEAFF
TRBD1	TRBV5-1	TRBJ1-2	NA	TGCGCCAGCAGCAGGCTACAGGGGACCCCTTATGGCTACACCTTC	CASSRLQGTPYGYTF
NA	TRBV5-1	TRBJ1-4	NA	TGCGCCAGCAGCTTGGTTACAGGGCGGGAGGCTAATGAAAAACTGTTTTTT	CASSLVTGREANEKLFF
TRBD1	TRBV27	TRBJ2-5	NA	TGTGCCAGCAGACCGACAGGGATAGAGACCCAGTACTTC	CASRPTGIETQYF
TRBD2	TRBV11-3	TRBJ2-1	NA	TGTGCCAGCAGCCTACGAGCGGGGGGGCTTGAAGAGCAGTTCTTC	CASSLRAGGLEEQFF
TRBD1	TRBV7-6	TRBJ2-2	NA	TGTGCCAGCAGCTTAGCCGGACAGGGGACCGGGGAGCTGTTTTTT	CASSLAGQGTGELFF
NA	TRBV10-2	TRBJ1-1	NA	TGCGCCAGCAGTGACGGACGGGGTGGGACTGAAGCTTTCTTT	CASSDGRGGTEAFF
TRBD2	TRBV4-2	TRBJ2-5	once	TGTGCCAGCAGCCAAGATCCTTCCCTAGCGGGAGAGACCCAGTACTTC	CASSQDPSLAGETQYF
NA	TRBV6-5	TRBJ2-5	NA	TGTGCCAGCAGCTGGGGGCGAGGCCAAGAGACCCAGTACTTC	CASSWGRGQETQYF
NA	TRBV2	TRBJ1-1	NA	TGTGCCAGCAGTGCGACTGTGAACACTGAAGCTTTCTTT	CASSATVNTEAFF
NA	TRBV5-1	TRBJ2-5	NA	TGCGCCAGCAGCTATGAAGGGGAGGAAGGAGAGACCCAGTACTTC	CASSYEGEEGETQYF
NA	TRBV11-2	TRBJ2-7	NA	TGTGCCAGCAGCTTAAGCGCGGGACCGTCCTACGAGCAGTACTTC	CASSLSAGPSYEQYF
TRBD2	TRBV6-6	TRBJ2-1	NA	TGTGCCAGCAGCCGGACTAGCGGAAGCAATGAGCAGTTCTTC	CASSRTSGSNEQFF
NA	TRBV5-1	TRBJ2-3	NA	TGCGCCAGCAGCTCCACCACAAGGACTGCGGCGCCAGATACGCAGTATTTT	CASSSTTRTAAPDTQYF
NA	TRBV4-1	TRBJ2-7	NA	TGCGCCAGCAGCCAAGATATAACGGGAGCGTCCTACGAGCAGTACTTC	CASSQDITGASYEQYF